The T cell receptor beta chain under discussion was sequenced for a study of blood T cell repertoires in COVID-19. Whole-study context: Samples came from the United States, Italy and Spain, spanning acute and convalescent COVID-19. T cells, B-cell-depleted T cells, or PBMCs provided the cDNA or gDNA that served as material.

CDR1 and CDR2 (germline): MDHEN, SYDVKM. The trim removed 4 bases at V and 3 bases at J, leaving 18 bases unmatched. The CDR3 totals 21 residues. Original handling: Amplified reference gene primers provided the basis for estimating nucleated cell counts. The data were produced by immunoSEQ multiplex PCR, yet TCRdb's version contains in-frame clones alone and is incomplete. V, J and clone size are taken as reported in that table, and D and trimming were inferred from the DNA itself. The table shows about 150,000 clones, with about 77% occurring only once. The TCR sequence derives from a man aged 55 to 69 with acute or convalescent COVID-19. The chain carries TRBV28 and TRBJ2-7; 16 nucleotides align to TRBD2. What was sequenced was peripheral blood. The CDR3: CASSSSTGTSGRALGFYEQYF. The CDR3 DNA sequence: TGTGCCAGCAGTTCCAGCACCGGGACTAGCGGGAGGGCTTTAGGTTTCTACGAGCAGTACTTC.